The 4 T cell receptor beta chains below were found in one sample sequenced in a study of vaccination and CD4 T cells after COVID-19. The Oncomine TCR Beta short-read assay sequenced DNA from cultured CD4+ T cells. From the PCR reads, TCRdb called clonotypes with MiXCR, one entry per CDR3 protein. Of 15,000 to 20,000 distinct CDR3 sequences in the sample, around 46% were seen once. As to treatment: roughly 10-day PBMC culture with coronavirus spike peptide pools or control peptides (ViraFEST assay). These receptors' antigens are unknown. Specimen: CD4+ T cells from blood, cultured in vitro, collected before SARS-CoV-2 vaccination. These receptors were obtained from a human donor who had recovered from COVID-19.

The chain joins TRBV7-8 to TRBJ1-2; 7 positions match TRBD1. The CDR3 spans 15 residues. Germline trimming cut 3 bases from V and 4 bases from J; bases unmatched to any gene: 8. Germline V gene lookup returns CDR1 SGHVS and CDR2 FQNEAQ. Here the CDR3 reads CASSLGQTSGYGYTF. In nucleotides, the CDR3 is TGTGCCAGCAGCTTGGGACAGACCTCAGGCTATGGCTACACCTTC.

The rearrangement joins TRBV7-2 to TRBJ2-4; TRBD1 matches at 11 bases. The V gene's germline CDR1 is SGHTA and CDR2 FQGNSA. After removal of 6 bases from V and 9 bases from J, the junction contained 4 bases not matched to a gene. CDR3 length: 13 amino acids. DNA for the CDR3: TGTGCCAGCAGGGGACAGGGGGGCGGCATTCAGTACTTC. Protein product: CASRGQGGGIQYF.

The chain has TRBV20-1 and TRBJ2-6, with no clear D. The CDR3 covers 13 residues. Trimming left V 1 base short and J 7 bases short, with 8 bases between. The germline V gene has CDR1 DFQATT and CDR2 SNEGSKA (reference sequence). CDR3 sequence reads: CSARVATANVLTF. CDR3 DNA: TGCAGTGCTAGAGTGGCGACCGCCAACGTCCTGACTTTC.

The rearrangement joins TRBV7-7 to TRBJ2-2; D unclear. This CDR3 region has 13 residues. V was trimmed by 5 bases and J by 7 bases, leaving 11 bases between them. CDR1 and CDR2 from the germline V gene are SSHAT and FNYEAQ (reference sequence). Written as DNA, the CDR3 is TGTGCCAGCAGCGGCCAGGTCTACGGGGAGCTGTTTTTT. Translating gives CASSGQVYGELFF.